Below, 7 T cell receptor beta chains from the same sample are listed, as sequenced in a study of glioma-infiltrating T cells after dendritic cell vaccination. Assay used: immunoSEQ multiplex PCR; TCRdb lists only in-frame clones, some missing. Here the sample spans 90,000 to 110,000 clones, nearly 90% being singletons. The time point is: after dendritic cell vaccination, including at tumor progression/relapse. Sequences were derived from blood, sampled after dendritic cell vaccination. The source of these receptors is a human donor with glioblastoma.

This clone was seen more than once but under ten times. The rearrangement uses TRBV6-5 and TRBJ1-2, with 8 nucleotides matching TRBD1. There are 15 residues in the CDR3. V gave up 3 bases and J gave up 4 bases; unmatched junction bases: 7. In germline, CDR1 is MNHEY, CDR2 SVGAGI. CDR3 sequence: CASSYEGQGLYGYTF. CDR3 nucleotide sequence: TGTGCCAGCAGTTATGAAGGACAGGGTCTCTATGGCTACACCTTC.

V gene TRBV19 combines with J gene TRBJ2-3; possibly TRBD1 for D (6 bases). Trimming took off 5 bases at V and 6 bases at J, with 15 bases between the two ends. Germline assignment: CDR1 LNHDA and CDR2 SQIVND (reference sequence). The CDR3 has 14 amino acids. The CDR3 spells CASSQGSIADTQYF. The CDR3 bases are TGTGCCAGTAGTCAGGGGTCTATTGCGGATACGCAGTATTTT.

The CDR3 nucleotides are TGTGCCAGCAGCAGTGGGGCTAGCGGGTTCTACGAGCAGTACTTC. This translates into CASSSGASGFYEQYF. V usage is TRBV5-4 and J usage is TRBJ2-7, with TRBD2 identical over 8 bases. Unmatched junction bases numbered 9, after V lost 4 bases and J lost 3 bases. Germline V gives CDR1 SGHNT, CDR2 YYREEE (reference sequence). The length of the CDR3 is 15 residues.

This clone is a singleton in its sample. The CDR3 loop reads CASSFLTGVHEQYF. The CDR3 bases are TGTGCCAGCAGCTTCCTGACAGGGGTCCACGAGCAGTACTTC. The genes are TRBV7-9 and TRBJ2-7; 8 bases line up with TRBD1. Trimming at V came to 3 bases and at J to 5 bases, leaving 6 bases not matched to a gene. Germline values: CDR1 SEHNR, CDR2 FQNEAQ (reference sequence). This CDR3 comprises 14 residues.

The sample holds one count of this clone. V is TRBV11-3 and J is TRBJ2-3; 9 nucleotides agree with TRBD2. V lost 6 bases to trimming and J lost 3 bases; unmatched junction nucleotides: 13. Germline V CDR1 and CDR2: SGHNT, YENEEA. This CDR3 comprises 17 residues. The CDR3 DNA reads TGTGCCAGCAGTTCACGGAAACTAGCGGGCCAAACAGATACGCAGTATTTT. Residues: CASSSRKLAGQTDTQYF.

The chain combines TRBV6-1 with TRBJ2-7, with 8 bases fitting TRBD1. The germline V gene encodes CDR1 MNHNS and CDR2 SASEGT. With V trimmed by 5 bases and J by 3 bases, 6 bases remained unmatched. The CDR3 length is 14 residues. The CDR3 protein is CASSTGTGLYEQYF. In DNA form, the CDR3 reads TGTGCCAGCAGTACAGGGACAGGCCTCTACGAGCAGTACTTC.

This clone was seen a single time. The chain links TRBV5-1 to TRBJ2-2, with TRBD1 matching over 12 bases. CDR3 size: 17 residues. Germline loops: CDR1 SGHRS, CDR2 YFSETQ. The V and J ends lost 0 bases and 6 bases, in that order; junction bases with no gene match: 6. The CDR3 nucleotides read TGCGCCAGCAGCTTGGCCCCCGGGACAGGGGGCTCCGGGGAGCTGTTTTTT. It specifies CASSLAPGTGGSGELFF.